These T cell receptor beta chains were read from a single sample in a study of shared clonotypes between healthy human individuals. Profiling relied on immunoSEQ multiplex PCR, and the TCRdb table lists in-frame clones only, not all of them. The sample has about 460,000 clones, 77% seen once; the top ten hold around 12%. Sequencing used PBMCs. The source is a woman aged 40-49 years in good health. Some clones in this sample may be carry-over from other donors' samples. The CDR3 runs from the conserved cysteine through the conserved F or W. D genes are given only for firm matches. The size of a clone is reported for some rows only, either as once, few or many, or as a class for expanded clones.

j_call v_call d_call clone_size cdr3_nt cdr3_aa
TRBJ1-2 TRBV29-1 . . TGCAGCGTGAGGGGGGAGGGCCGAATCTATGGCTACACCTTC CSVRGEGRIYGYTF
TRBJ1-2 TRBV6-6 . many TGTGCCAGCAACCCGGCAAGCTATGGCTACACCTTC CASNPASYGYTF
TRBJ2-7 TRBV2 TRBD1 . TGTGCCAGCGGCGGCAGGGGGCTTGACGAGCAGTACTTC CASGGRGLDEQYF
TRBJ2-7 TRBV19 TRBD1 few TGTGCCAGTTCCCCCGGGACAGGGGGCCCCTTTGGTCGGCCCACCTACGAGGGTCGGTACTTC CASSPGTGGPFGRPTYEGRYF
TRBJ2-7 TRBV5-1 . . TGCGCCAGCAGCTCTGGACAAGCCGAGCAGTACTTC CASSSGQAEQYF
TRBJ2-1 TRBV25-1 TRBD2 many TGTGCCAGCAGTGAAAAGGGTAGCGGGAGTGATGAGCAGTTCTTC CASSEKGSGSDEQFF
TRBJ2-2 TRBV18 TRBD2 once TGTGCCAGCTCACCTTGGGGCCGGACGGGAGGCGGGGAGCTGTTTTTT CASSPWGRTGGGELFF
TRBJ2-1 TRBV6-4 . once TGTGCCAGCAGTGACGGTCGGGGGCGGGACTTCTCCTACAATGAGCAGTTCTTC CASSDGRGRDFSYNEQFF
TRBJ1-1 TRBV5-1 . . TGCGCCAGCAGCGGGGAGACCACTGAAGCTTTCTTT CASSGETTEAFF
TRBJ2-7 TRBV5-1 TRBD2 . TGCGCCAGCAGCTTGGAAGCGGGAGCCTACGAGCAGTACTTC CASSLEAGAYEQYF
TRBJ2-2 TRBV6-4 TRBD1 . TGTGCCAGCAGTGAGACAGGGGAAGCAACCGGGGAGCTGTTTTTT CASSETGEATGELFF
TRBJ2-1 TRBV9 . few TGTGCCAGCAGCGTAGGGCAGGGGAGCACCTACAATGAGCAGTTCTTC CASSVGQGSTYNEQFF
TRBJ2-1 TRBV11-2 TRBD2 . TGTGCCAGCAGCTTAGGGAGACTAGCGGAGACCTACAATGAGCAGTTCTTC CASSLGRLAETYNEQFF
TRBJ2-5 TRBV7-8 TRBD2 . TGTGCCAGCAGCTTAGCGGGGACTACAGAGACCCAGTACTTC CASSLAGTTETQYF
TRBJ2-3 TRBV5-1 . . TGCGCCAGCAGCTTGGGACAAGATACGCAGTATTTT CASSLGQDTQYF
TRBJ1-1 TRBV28 . . TGTGCCAGCAGTCTAGGGGGGCGGCTCACTGAAGCTTTCTTT CASSLGGRLTEAFF
TRBJ2-6 TRBV5-6 . few TGTGCCAGCAGTTCAGGGGCCTCTGGGGCCAACGTCCTGACTTTC CASSSGASGANVLTF
TRBJ1-5 TRBV9 . . TGTGCCAGCAGCGTAGGGGGGGATACTCAGCCCCAGCATTTT CASSVGGDTQPQHF
TRBJ2-1 TRBV28 . . TGTGCCAGCAGTTTATACAGGGACGTCGATGAGCAGTTCTTC CASSLYRDVDEQFF
TRBJ2-2 TRBV18 . . TGTGCCAGCTCACCACGTAGAGGGGATACCGGGGAGCTGTTTTTT CASSPRRGDTGELFF
TRBJ2-5 TRBV18 . . TGTGCCAGCTCACCAATTGGGATACGGAGCCGAAAAGAGACCCAGTACTTC CASSPIGIRSRKETQYF
TRBJ2-1 TRBV5-1 . . TGCGCCAGCAGCCCTGGGTGGACACTTATCGACAATGAGCAGTTCTTC CASSPGWTLIDNEQFF
TRBJ1-1 TRBV7-2 TRBD1 . TGTGCCAGCAGCTTAACGGGAACAGGGGGCTCTGAAGCTTTCTTT CASSLTGTGGSEAFF
TRBJ1-2 TRBV2 . . TGTGCCAGGACGAAGCGGGACCCGGGGGGCTACACCTTC CARTKRDPGGYTF
TRBJ2-1 TRBV5-1 . many TGCGCCAGCAGCTGGGCGGGGATCACCAGCGATGAGCAGTTCTTC CASSWAGITSDEQFF
TRBJ1-1 TRBV30 . once TGTGCCACAGCCTACCCGGGGCTGAACACTGAAGCTTTCTTT CATAYPGLNTEAFF
TRBJ1-2 TRBV19 . few TGTGCCACGGGGGCGACTAACTATGGCTACACCTTC CATGATNYGYTF
TRBJ2-5 TRBV19 . . TGTGCCAGTAAGCCCCTGGCGGGAGAGACCCAGTACTTC CASKPLAGETQYF
TRBJ2-2 TRBV30 . . TGTGCCTGGAGTGTACACTTGAACACCGGGGAGCTGTTTTTT CAWSVHLNTGELFF
TRBJ1-5 TRBV15 . . TGTGCCACATCTAAGGACAATAATCAGCCCCAGCATTTT CATSKDNNQPQHF
TRBJ2-7 TRBV5-6 . . TGTGCCAGCAGCTTGCTCGGCTTCGAGCAGTACTTC CASSLLGFEQYF
TRBJ2-1 TRBV7-2 . few TGTGCCAGCAGCTCCCCGGGTAGAGGCGATGAGCAGTTCTTC CASSSPGRGDEQFF
TRBJ2-3 TRBV29-1 TRBD1 . TGCAGCGTTATGACCGGGACAGGGAACACAGATACGCAGTATTTT CSVMTGTGNTDTQYF
TRBJ1-3 TRBV28 . . TGTGCCAGCAGCCTTGGAAACACCATATATTTT CASSLGNTIYF
TRBJ2-7 TRBV6-1 . . TGTGCCAGCAGTGAAGCGCGAGTTTACGAGCAGTACTTC CASSEARVYEQYF
TRBJ1-3 TRBV5-1 TRBD1 . TGCGCCAGCAGCTTGGCAGGATCCAGCAGGGGGAACACCATATATTTT CASSLAGSSRGNTIYF
TRBJ2-1 TRBV6-1 TRBD2 once TGTGCCAGCAGGGCTAGCGGGGGGGATGAGCAGTTCTTC CASRASGGDEQFF
TRBJ2-6 TRBV6-4 . once TGTGCCAGCAGTGAACAGGGCTCTGGGGCCAACGTCCTGACTTTC CASSEQGSGANVLTF
TRBJ2-5 TRBV19 TRBD2 . TGTGCCAGTAGTCCGCGGACTAGCGGAGAGACCCAGTACTTC CASSPRTSGETQYF
TRBJ2-2 TRBV25-1 TRBD2 . TGTGCCAGCAGTGGGTCGGGACTACGGACCGGGGAGCTGTTTTTT CASSGSGLRTGELFF
TRBJ1-1 TRBV2 . . TGTGCCAGCAGTAGGAGGGGGGCCACTGAAGCTTTCTTT CASSRRGATEAFF
TRBJ2-3 TRBV2 . . TGTGCCAGCAGGACTAGCACAGATACGCAGTATTTT CASRTSTDTQYF
TRBJ1-2 TRBV29-1 . . TGCAGCGTATCCCCTGAGGGCCATGGCTACACCTTC CSVSPEGHGYTF
TRBJ1-4 TRBV28 TRBD1 . TGTGCCAGCAGTTCTCCCGGGACAGAGGGAAATGAAAAACTGTTTTTT CASSSPGTEGNEKLFF
TRBJ1-1 TRBV30 . . TGTGCCTGGAGATTAGGGGCGAGGGACACTGAAGCTTTCTTT CAWRLGARDTEAFF
TRBJ2-3 TRBV5-1 . . TGCGCCAGCAGCCCACAATCGGGCAGCACAGATACGCAGTATTTT CASSPQSGSTDTQYF
TRBJ1-4 TRBV15 TRBD1 . TGTGCCACCAGCAGGGGGACAGAACCTAATGAAAAACTGTTTTTT CATSRGTEPNEKLFF
TRBJ2-1 TRBV5-5 . . TGTGCCAGCAGCCGCGGGACATCCCTTTACAATGAGCAGTTCTTC CASSRGTSLYNEQFF
TRBJ1-1 TRBV11-2 TRBD1 . TGTGCCAGCAGCCCGTCACAGGGGACTGAAGCTTTCTTT CASSPSQGTEAFF
TRBJ1-3 TRBV30 . many TGTGCCTGGAGTGAGAGAGGCTCTGGAAACACCATATATTTT CAWSERGSGNTIYF
TRBJ2-7 TRBV28 . once TGTGCCAGCACCCGGGACGGGCCCTACGAGCAGTACTTC CASTRDGPYEQYF